These 7 T cell receptor beta chains were sequenced from one sample in a study of blood T cell repertoires in COVID-19. Here immunoSEQ multiplex PCR was the method, and the copy in TCRdb shows in-frame clones only, minus some. The sample contains 200,000 to 250,000 clones, 80% to 90% of which appear only once. Sequences were obtained from peripheral blood. These receptors all come from a man aged 45 to 65 with acute or convalescent COVID-19.

Only a few counts were recorded for this clone. J is TRBJ1-4 and V is TRBV7-9; D possibly corresponds to TRBD1 (5 bases). V lost 4 bases to trimming and J lost 8 bases, with 14 bases between them. Germline values: CDR1 SEHNR, CDR2 FQNEAQ (reference sequence). The CDR3 consists of 14 residues. The CDR3 sequence: CASSSGGGNEKLFF. CDR3 in DNA: TGTGCCAGCAGCTCGGGGGGTGGGAACGAAAAACTGTTTTTT.

This chain connects TRBV19 to TRBJ1-1, with TRBD1 matching 8 bases. This CDR3 spans 15 amino acids. Looked up from germline, CDR1 is LNHDA and CDR2 is SQIVND (reference sequence). Trimming at V came to 1 base and at J to 10 bases, leaving 11 bases not matched to a gene. CDR3 sequence (DNA): TGTGCCAGTAGTATAGGGTCAGGGGGCGTGGCCGGAGCTTTCTTT. Amino acid sequence: CASSIGSGGVAGAFF.

V gene TRBV11-1 combines with J gene TRBJ2-5; 8 bases match TRBD2. CDR1 and CDR2 (germline): SGHAT, FQDESV (reference sequence). This CDR3 comprises 15 residues. The V and J ends lost 3 bases and 1 base, in that order; junction bases with no gene match: 4. In nucleotides, the CDR3 is TGTGCCAGCAGCTTGGGGACTAGTTTCCAAGAGACCCAGTACTTC. Encoded protein: CASSLGTSFQETQYF.

This rearrangement joins TRBV4-2 to TRBJ2-7; D is perhaps TRBD1 (5 bases). V lost 0 bases, J lost 0 bases, and 15 bases lay in between. The CDR3 totals 17 residues. Germline CDR1 and CDR2: LGHNA and YNFKEQ. The CDR3 nucleotides read TGTGCCAGCAGCCAAGATTTCCTGGGGCTGAACTCCTACGAGCAGTACTTC. The encoded protein is CASSQDFLGLNSYEQYF.

This chain uses TRBV10-3 with TRBJ2-7; 10 nucleotides align to TRBD1. CDR3 size: 14 residues. Per the germline V gene, CDR1 is ENHRY and CDR2 is SYGVKD. Germline trimming cut 3 bases from V and 5 bases from J; bases unmatched to any gene: 4. In DNA form, the CDR3 reads TGTGCCATCAGTGAAGGGACAGGGGCCAACGAGCAGTACTTC. Translation gives CAISEGTGANEQYF.

This clone was recorded only once. CDR3 nucleotides: TGTGCAAGTCGCCCGGCGGGACAGGGGGCGAACACTGAAGCTTTCTTT. It encodes CASRPAGQGANTEAFF. The rearrangement uses TRBV12-2 and TRBJ1-1; the D call in the table, TRBD1, was not verified against the DNA. TRBV12-2 is designated a pseudogene. This CDR3 is built from 16 residues.

The chain uses TRBV9 and TRBJ2-2, with a tentative D call TRBD2 (6 bases). Germline CDR1 is SGDLS and CDR2 is YYNGEE. The CDR3 totals 14 residues. The ends were cut back, 7 bases at V and 2 bases at J, with 12 bases in the middle. The CDR3 protein is CASDGGSNTGELFF. The CDR3 DNA is TGTGCCAGCGACGGGGGTTCCAACACCGGGGAGCTGTTTTTT.